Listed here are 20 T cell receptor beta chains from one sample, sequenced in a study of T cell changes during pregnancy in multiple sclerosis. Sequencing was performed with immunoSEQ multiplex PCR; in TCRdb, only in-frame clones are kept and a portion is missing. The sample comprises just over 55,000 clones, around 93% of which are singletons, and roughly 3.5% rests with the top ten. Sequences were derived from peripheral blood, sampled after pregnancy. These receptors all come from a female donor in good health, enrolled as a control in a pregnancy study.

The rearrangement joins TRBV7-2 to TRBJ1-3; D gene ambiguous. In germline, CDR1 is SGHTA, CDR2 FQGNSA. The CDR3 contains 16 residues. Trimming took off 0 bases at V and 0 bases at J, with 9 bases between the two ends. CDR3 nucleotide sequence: TGTGCCAGCAGCTTAGCGCTAGTCCTCTCTGGAAACACCATATATTTT. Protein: CASSLALVLSGNTIYF.

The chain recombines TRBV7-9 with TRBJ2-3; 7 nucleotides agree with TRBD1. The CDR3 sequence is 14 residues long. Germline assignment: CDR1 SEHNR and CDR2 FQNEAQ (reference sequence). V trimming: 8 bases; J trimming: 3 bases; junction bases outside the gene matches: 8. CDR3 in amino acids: CASVVTGWTDTQYF. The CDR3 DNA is TGTGCCAGCGTGGTGACAGGGTGGACAGATACGCAGTATTTT. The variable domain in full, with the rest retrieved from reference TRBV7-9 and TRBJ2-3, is DTGVSQNPRHKITKRGQNVTFRCDPISEHNRLYWYRQTLGQGPEFLTYFQNEAQLEKSRLLSDRFSAERPKGSFSTLEIQRTEQGDSAMYLCASVVTGWTDTQYFGPGTRLTVL.

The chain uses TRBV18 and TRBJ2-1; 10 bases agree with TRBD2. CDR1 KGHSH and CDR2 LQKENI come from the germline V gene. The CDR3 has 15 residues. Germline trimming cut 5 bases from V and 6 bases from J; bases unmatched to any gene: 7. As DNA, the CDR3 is TGTGCCAGCTCAATCCTAGCGGGAGAGTTCAATGAGCAGTTCTTC. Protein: CASSILAGEFNEQFF.

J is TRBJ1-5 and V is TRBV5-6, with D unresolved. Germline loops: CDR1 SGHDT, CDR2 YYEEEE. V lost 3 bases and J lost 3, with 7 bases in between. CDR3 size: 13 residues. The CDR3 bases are TGTGCCAGCAGCTGGGCCCTCAATCAGCCCCAGCATTTT. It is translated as CASSWALNQPQHF.

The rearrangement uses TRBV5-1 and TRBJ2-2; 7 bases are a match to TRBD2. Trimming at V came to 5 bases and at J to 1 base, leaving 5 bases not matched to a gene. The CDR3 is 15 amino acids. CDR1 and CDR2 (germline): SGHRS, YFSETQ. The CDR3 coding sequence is TGCGCCAGCAGGGGAGGGAGGCGGAACACCGGGGAGCTGTTTTTT. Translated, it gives CASRGGRRNTGELFF.

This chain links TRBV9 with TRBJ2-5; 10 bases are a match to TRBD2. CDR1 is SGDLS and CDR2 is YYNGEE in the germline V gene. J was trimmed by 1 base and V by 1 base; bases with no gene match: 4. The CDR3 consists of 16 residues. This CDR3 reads CASSVRASGGQETQYF. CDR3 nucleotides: TGTGCCAGCAGCGTAAGGGCTAGCGGGGGCCAAGAGACCCAGTACTTC. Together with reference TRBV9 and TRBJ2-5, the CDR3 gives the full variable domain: DSGVTQTPKHLITATGQRVTLRCSPRSGDLSVYWYQQSLDQGLQFLIQYYNGEERAKGNILERFSAQQFPDLHSELNLSSLELGDSALYFCASSVRASGGQETQYFGPGTRLLVL.

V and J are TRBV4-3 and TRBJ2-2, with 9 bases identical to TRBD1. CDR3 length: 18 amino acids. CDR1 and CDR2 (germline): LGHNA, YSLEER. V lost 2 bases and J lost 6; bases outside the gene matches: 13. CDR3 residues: CASSQNRPGQGPSGELFF. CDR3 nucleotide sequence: TGCGCCAGCAGCCAAAATCGGCCGGGACAGGGCCCATCCGGGGAGCTGTTTTTT.

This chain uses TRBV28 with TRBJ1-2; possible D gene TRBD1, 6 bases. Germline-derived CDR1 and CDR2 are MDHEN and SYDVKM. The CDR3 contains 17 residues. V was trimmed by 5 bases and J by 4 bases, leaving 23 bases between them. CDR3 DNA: TGTGCCAGCAGTCTTATTGCCATATTTGGACAGTCCTATGGCTACACCTTC. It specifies CASSLIAIFGQSYGYTF.

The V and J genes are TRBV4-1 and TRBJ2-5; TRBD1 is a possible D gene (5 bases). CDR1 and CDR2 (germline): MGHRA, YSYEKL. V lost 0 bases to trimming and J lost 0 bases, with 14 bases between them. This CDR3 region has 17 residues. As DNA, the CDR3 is TGCGCCAGCAGCCAAGATCATGGCAGGGTAAACCAAGAGACCCAGTACTTC. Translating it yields CASSQDHGRVNQETQYF.

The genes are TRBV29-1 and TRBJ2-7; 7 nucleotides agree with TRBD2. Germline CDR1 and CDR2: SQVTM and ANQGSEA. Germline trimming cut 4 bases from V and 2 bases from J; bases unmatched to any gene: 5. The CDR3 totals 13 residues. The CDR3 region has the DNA TGCAGCGTTGTGGCGGGGGTAACCTACGAGCAGTACTTC. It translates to CSVVAGVTYEQYF.

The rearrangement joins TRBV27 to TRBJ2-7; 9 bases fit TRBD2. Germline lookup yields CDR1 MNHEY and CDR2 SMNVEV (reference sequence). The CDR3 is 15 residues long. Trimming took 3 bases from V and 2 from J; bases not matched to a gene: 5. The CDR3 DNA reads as TGTGCCAGCAGTTTGGGTAGCGGGGGACCCTACGAGCAGTACTTC. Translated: CASSLGSGGPYEQYF.

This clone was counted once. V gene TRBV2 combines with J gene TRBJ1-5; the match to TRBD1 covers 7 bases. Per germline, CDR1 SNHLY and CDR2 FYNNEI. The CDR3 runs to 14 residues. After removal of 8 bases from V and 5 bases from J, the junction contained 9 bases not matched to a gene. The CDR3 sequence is CASGGTALYQPQHF. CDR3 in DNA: TGTGCCAGCGGAGGGACAGCCCTTTATCAGCCCCAGCATTTT. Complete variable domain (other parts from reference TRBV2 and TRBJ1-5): EPEVTQTPSHQVTQMGQEVILRCVPISNHLYFYWYRQILGQKVEFLVSFYNNEISEKSEIFDDQFSVERPDGSNFTLKIRSTKLEDSAMYFCASGGTALYQPQHFGDGTRLSIL.

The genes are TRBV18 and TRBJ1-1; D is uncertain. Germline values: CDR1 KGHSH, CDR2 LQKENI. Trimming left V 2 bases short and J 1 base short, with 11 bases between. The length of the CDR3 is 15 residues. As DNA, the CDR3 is TGTGCCAGCTCACCAGGCGTTGGGCGGAACACTGAAGCTTTCTTT. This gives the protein CASSPGVGRNTEAFF. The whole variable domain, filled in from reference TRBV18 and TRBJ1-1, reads NAGVMQNPRHLVRRRGQEARLRCSPMKGHSHVYWYRQLPEEGLKFMVYLQKENIIDESGMPKERFSAEFPKEGPSILRIQQVVRGDSAAYFCASSPGVGRNTEAFFGQGTRLTVV.

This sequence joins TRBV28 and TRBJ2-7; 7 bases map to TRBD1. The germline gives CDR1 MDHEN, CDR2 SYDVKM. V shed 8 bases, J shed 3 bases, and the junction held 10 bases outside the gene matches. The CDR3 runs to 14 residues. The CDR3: CASFGSQGIYEQYF. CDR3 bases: TGTGCCAGCTTTGGATCACAGGGGATCTACGAGCAGTACTTC.

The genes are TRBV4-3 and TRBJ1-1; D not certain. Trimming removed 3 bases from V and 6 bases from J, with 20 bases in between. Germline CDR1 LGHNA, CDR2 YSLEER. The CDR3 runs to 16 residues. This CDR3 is CASSHAMKPGMAEAFF. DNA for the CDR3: TGCGCCAGCAGCCACGCCATGAAGCCAGGTATGGCTGAAGCTTTCTTT.

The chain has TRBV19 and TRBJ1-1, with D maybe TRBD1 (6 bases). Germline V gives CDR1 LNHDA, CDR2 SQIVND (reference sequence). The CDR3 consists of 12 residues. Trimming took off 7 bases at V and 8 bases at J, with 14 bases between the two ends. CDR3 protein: CASTLPDREAFF. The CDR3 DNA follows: TGTGCCAGTACCCTCCCCGACAGGGAAGCTTTCTTT.

The CDR3 here is CASSLGGPEAFF. Written as DNA, the CDR3 is TGTGCCAGCAGCTTAGGGGGGCCTGAAGCTTTCTTT. The chain has TRBV7-9 and TRBJ1-1; tentative D call: TRBD1 (6 bases). The germline V and J ends were trimmed by 1 base and 6 bases, with 6 bases remaining between them. The germline V gene has CDR1 SEHNR and CDR2 FQNEAQ (reference sequence). The CDR3 runs 12 residues.

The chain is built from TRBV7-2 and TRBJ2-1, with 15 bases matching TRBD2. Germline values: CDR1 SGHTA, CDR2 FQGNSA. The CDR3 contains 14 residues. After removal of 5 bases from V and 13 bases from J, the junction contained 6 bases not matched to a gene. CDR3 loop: CASSPRTSGREQFF. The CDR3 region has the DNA TGTGCCAGCAGCCCCAGGACTAGCGGGAGGGAACAGTTCTTC.

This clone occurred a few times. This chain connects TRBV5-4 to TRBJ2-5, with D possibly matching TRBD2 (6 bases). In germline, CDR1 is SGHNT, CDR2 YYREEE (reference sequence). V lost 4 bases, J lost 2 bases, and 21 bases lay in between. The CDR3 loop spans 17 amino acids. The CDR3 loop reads CASSNPPTSSLQETQYF. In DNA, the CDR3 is TGTGCCAGCAGCAACCCTCCCACTAGCAGCCTACAAGAGACCCAGTACTTC.

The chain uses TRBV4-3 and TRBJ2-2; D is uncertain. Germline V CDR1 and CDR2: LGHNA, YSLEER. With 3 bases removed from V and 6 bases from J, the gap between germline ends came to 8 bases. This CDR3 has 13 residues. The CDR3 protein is CASSHGYPGELFF. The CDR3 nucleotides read TGCGCCAGCAGCCACGGGTACCCCGGGGAGCTGTTTTTT.